The 2 T cell receptor beta chains in this list originate from one sample, sequenced in a study of blood T cell repertoires in COVID-19. The protocol was immunoSEQ multiplex PCR, while the TCRdb copy is restricted to in-frame clones and leaves out a portion. Of 150,000 to 200,000 clones listed, 70% to 90% are singletons. The sample consisted of peripheral blood. The origin of the receptors is a human donor in a cohort sampled during active COVID-19.

This clone showed up just once. This chain links TRBV2 with TRBJ2-2; TRBD2 matches at 11 bases. Germline lookup yields CDR1 SNHLY and CDR2 FYNNEI. CDR3 length: 16 amino acids. The J segment lost 1 base and the V segment lost 8 bases, leaving 6 bases of the junction unmatched. CDR3 nucleotide sequence: TGTGCCAGCCGGTCCGGGACTAGCGGGAACACCGGGGAGCTGTTTTTT. It translates to CASRSGTSGNTGELFF.

This sequence joins TRBV6-2 or TRBV6-3 and TRBJ2-3; D not certain. CDR1 is MNHEY, CDR2 SVGEGT, per germline. V was clipped by 4 bases and J by 0 bases, with 2 bases between them. This CDR3 spans 12 amino acids. CDR3 sequence (DNA): TGTGCCAGCAGTTCTAGCACAGATACGCAGTATTTT. It codes for CASSSSTDTQYF.